The 8 T cell receptor beta chains presented below share a single source sample, sequenced in a study of diagnostic markers for celiac disease. One entry per CDR3 protein, without DNA, is what TCRdb gives after re-calling the reads. This sample contains under 6,000 distinct CDR3 sequences. The sample consisted of either unsorted cells or a sorted T cell fraction (not recorded which). All receptors derive from a human donor. This table probably holds off-target reads from a library built for another chain.

This clonotype is identified as medium-sized from frequency. The CDR3 is CASKPISEQFF. V is TRBV7-8 and J is TRBJ2-1. Germline CDR1 is SGHVS and CDR2 is FQNEAQ. This CDR3 region has 11 residues.

The chain carries TRBV27 and TRBJ1-2; TCRdb's D call of TRBD1 is untestable without DNA. The CDR3 spans 13 residues. The V gene's germline CDR1 is MNHEY and CDR2 SMNVEV (reference sequence). CDR3 residues: CASSLGGHEGYTF.

The V call is TRBV5-4, the J call TRBJ1-1; TCRdb indicates TRBD1, and absent DNA this call remains unverified. The CDR3 is 13 residues long. The V gene's germline CDR1 is SGHNT and CDR2 YYREEE (reference sequence). CDR3 sequence: CASSSTGFTEAFF.

The chain is built from TRBV5-1 and TRBJ1-2. CDR1 and CDR2 from the germline V gene are SGHRS and YFSETQ. This CDR3 is built from 14 residues. CDR3 protein: CASSLVAPGYGYTF.

Its frequency marks this clonotype as medium-sized. The V and J genes are TRBV5-6 and TRBJ1-1; as DNA is missing, the TRBD1 call by TCRdb cannot be tested. The germline gives CDR1 SGHDT, CDR2 YYEEEE. The CDR3 length is 13 residues. CDR3 sequence: CASSGGWDTEAFF.

This clonotype shows up as medium-sized by frequency. The chain links TRBV7-8 to TRBJ2-1; the TRBD1 assignment by TCRdb is unverifiable without DNA. The germline CDR1 and CDR2 sequences are SGHVS and FQNEAQ. The CDR3 is 15 amino acids. CDR3 amino acids: CASSSAGGHTNEQFF.

J is TRBJ1-2 and V is TRBV29-1; TCRdb gives TRBD1 as the D gene, but with no DNA this cannot be confirmed. The CDR3 has 14 amino acids. The germline CDR1 and CDR2 sequences are SQVTM and ANQGSEA. CDR3 sequence: CSVEAFRGHYGYTF. The full variable domain, with the rest looked up from reference TRBV29-1 and TRBJ1-2, is SAVISQKPSRDICQRGTSLTIQCQVDSQVTMMFWYRQQPGQSLTLIATANQGSEATYESGFVIDKFPISRPNLTFSTLTVSNMSPEDSSIYLCSVEAFRGHYGYTFGSGTRLTVV.

In terms of frequency, this clonotype is medium-sized. This chain links TRBV28 with TRBJ1-2. The CDR3 covers 12 residues. Germline lookup yields CDR1 MDHEN and CDR2 SYDVKM. CDR3 loop: CASSFWGLGYTF.